This section outlines one T cell receptor beta chain sequence together with its context. Its antigen is undetermined. Unique molecular identifiers were carried by the TCR beta cDNA libraries. The yield from roughly 1 to 10 million T cells was 500,000 or so cDNA molecules in total. TCRdb analysed the PCR reads with MiXCR anew, one entry per CDR3 protein. The sample includes hundreds of thousands of distinct CDR3 sequences, roughly three fifths of them seen just once. The data are from a study of post-analysis software for immune sequencing data. In the study overall: In terms of disease course, relapsing-remitting, secondary progressive and progressive-relapsing multiple sclerosis were included. Study conclusions and caveats: The five TRBV segments detected at higher frequency in patients than in controls included TRBV5-6, TRBV5-1 and TRBV20-1. Under the F measure, samples that were prepared in one batch clustered strongly together. Comparison with controls showed significantly lower normalized Chao1 diversity in multiple sclerosis patients.

The CDR3 totals 17 residues. V was trimmed by 5 bases and J by 6 bases, leaving 23 bases between them. Germline CDR1 reads SGHKS; CDR2 reads YYEKEE (reference sequence). J is TRBJ1-4 and V is TRBV5-5; D possibly corresponds to TRBD1 (5 bases). The sequencing sample was made of blood. The receptor was isolated from a girl between 2 and 10 years old with multiple sclerosis. The CDR3 DNA is TGTGCCAGCAGTTCATTATCAGGTGCCAGGGATGATGAAAAACTGTTTTTT. Translated: CASSSLSGARDDEKLFF.